This TCR beta chain was sequenced during a study of cytomegalovirus exposure and HLA in healthy donors. Study results and limitations: An analysis was carried out at a later point. It showed that HLA-associated TCR beta chains were more clonally expanded than equally common non-associated chains. Later analysis associated a missense DCLRE1C variant with TCR beta V- and J-gene trimming. In a later analysis, several top co-occurrence clusters appeared linked to parvovirus B19, influenza, CMV and Epstein-Barr virus.

Those who donated were healthy bone marrow donors. Remarks on this clone: Its antigen is not identified.

The germline CDR1 and CDR2 sequences are MNHEY and SMNVEV (reference sequence). The CDR3 runs 13 residues. The V end was cut by 3 bases, the J end by 2 bases, with 7 bases between. PCR used 60 Vbeta primers and 13 Jbeta primers. Repertoires were generated with immunoSEQ multiplex PCR, while TCRdb's copy carries only in-frame clones and drops some. In all, the sample yields about 170,000 clones. Sequences were obtained from PBMCs. This TCR was recovered from a woman aged 55-75 years in good health and CMV-seronegative. The V and J genes are TRBV27 and TRBJ1-1; D remains unclear. As DNA, the CDR3 is TGTGCCAGCAGTTTTATAGATAACACTGAAGCTTTCTTT. It yields the protein CASSFIDNTEAFF.